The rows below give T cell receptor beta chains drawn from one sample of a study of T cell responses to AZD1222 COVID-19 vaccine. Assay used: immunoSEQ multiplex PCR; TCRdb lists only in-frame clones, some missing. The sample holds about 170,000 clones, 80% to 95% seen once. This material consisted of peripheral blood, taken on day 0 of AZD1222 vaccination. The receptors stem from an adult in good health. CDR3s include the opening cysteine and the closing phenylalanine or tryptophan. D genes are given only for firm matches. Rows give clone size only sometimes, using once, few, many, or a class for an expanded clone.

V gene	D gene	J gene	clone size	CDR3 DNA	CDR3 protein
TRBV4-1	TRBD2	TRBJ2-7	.	TGCGCCAGCAGAGGGCTAGCGGGAGAGCAGTACTTC	CASRGLAGEQYF
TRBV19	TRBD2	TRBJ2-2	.	TGTGCCAGTAGTATTGCGGGAGGATACACCGGGGAGCTGTTTTTT	CASSIAGGYTGELFF
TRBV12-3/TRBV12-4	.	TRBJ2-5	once	TGTGCCAGCAGTTTAAACAGCAGGGAGACCCAGTACTTC	CASSLNSRETQYF
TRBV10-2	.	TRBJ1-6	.	TGCGCCAGCAGTGAGTCGAGCTCCTATAATTCACCCCTCCACTTT	CASSESSSYNSPLHF
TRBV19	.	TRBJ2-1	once	TGTGCCAGTAGTATACAGGGCAACTACAATGAGCAGTTCTTC	CASSIQGNYNEQFF
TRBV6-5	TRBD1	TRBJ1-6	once	TGTGCCAGCAGGGACCGACAGGGGGCAAGTTCACCCCTCCACTTT	CASRDRQGASSPLHF
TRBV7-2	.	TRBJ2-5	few	TGTGCCAGCAGTCGAGGCCGGTCCGGGACCCAGTACTTC	CASSRGRSGTQYF
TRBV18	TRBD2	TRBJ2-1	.	TGTGCCAGCTCACCACCTGCTAGCGGGGGGGCCGGTGAGCAGTTCTTC	CASSPPASGGAGEQFF
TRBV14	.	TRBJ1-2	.	TGTGCCAGCAGCCAAGTTCCAGGGAGTTATGGCTACACCTTC	CASSQVPGSYGYTF
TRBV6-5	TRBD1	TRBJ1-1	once	TGTGCCAGCTCCTACGGACAGGACAAGAACACTGAAGCTTTCTTT	CASSYGQDKNTEAFF
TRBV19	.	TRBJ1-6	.	TGTGCCAGTAGAAAGGCGGTAGATAATTCACCCCTCCACTTT	CASRKAVDNSPLHF
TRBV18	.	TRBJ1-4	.	TGTGCCAGCTCACCGTCCCAGCTGATGGGGGATGAAAAACTGTTTTTT	CASSPSQLMGDEKLFF
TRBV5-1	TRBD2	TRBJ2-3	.	TGCGCCAGCAGCTTGGTAGCGGGAGATGCAGATACGCAGTATTTT	CASSLVAGDADTQYF
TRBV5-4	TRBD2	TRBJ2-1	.	TGTGCCAGCAGCCAACTAGCGGGAGGAGACAATGAGCAGTTCTTC	CASSQLAGGDNEQFF
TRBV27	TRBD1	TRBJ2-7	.	TGTGCCAGCAGTTCCGGGACAGGGCCCTACGAGCAGTACTTC	CASSSGTGPYEQYF
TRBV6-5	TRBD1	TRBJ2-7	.	TGTGCCAGCAGCCTGGACAGGTACGAGCAGTACTTC	CASSLDRYEQYF
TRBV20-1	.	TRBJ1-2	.	TGCAGTGCTAGAGGGGGCTACACCTTC	CSARGGYTF
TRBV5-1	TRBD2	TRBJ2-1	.	TGCGCCAGCAGCCCGTTACTAGCGAATGAGCAGTTCTTC	CASSPLLANEQFF
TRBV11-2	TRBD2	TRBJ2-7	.	TGTGCCAGCAGCTTCCCGACTAGCGGGAGGAGTAACTCGGGGGAGCAGTACTTC	CASSFPTSGRSNSGEQYF
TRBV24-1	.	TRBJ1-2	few	TGTGCCACCAGTGTAGGCGAATCTCCTGGCTACACCTTC	CATSVGESPGYTF
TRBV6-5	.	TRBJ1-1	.	TGTGCCAGCAGGCCCCGGGGGCTTGGAACTGAAGCTTTCTTT	CASRPRGLGTEAFF
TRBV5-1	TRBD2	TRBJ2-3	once	TGCGCCAGCAGCGCCGGGACTAGCGGGAGGGGGAACACAGATACGCAGTATTTT	CASSAGTSGRGNTDTQYF
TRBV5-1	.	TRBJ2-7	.	TGCGCCAGCAGCGGCGGTCATCTCTACGAGCAGTACTTC	CASSGGHLYEQYF
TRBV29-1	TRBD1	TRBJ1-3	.	TGCAGCGTTTGGTCCCAGGGACAGGGTGTTGGAAACACCATATATTTT	CSVWSQGQGVGNTIYF
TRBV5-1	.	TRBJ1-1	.	TGCGCCAGCAGCTTGGGGTCAGGGTACACTGAAGCTTTCTTT	CASSLGSGYTEAFF
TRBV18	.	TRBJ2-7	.	TGTGCCAGCTCACCTCCCGTTTCCTACGAGCAGTACTTC	CASSPPVSYEQYF
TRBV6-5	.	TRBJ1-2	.	TGTGCCAGCAGCCCCCCCGGTGGCTACACCTTC	CASSPPGGYTF
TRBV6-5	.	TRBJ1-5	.	TGTGCCAGCAGTTACTCGTCAGTTGAACTACCCCAGCATTTT	CASSYSSVELPQHF
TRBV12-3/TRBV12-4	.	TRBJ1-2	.	TGTGCCAGCAGTAGGGGAGACTATGGCTACACCTTC	CASSRGDYGYTF
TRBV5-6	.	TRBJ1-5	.	TGTGCCAGCAGCTTGGCTCAGGGGCAGCAGCCCCAGCATTTT	CASSLAQGQQPQHF